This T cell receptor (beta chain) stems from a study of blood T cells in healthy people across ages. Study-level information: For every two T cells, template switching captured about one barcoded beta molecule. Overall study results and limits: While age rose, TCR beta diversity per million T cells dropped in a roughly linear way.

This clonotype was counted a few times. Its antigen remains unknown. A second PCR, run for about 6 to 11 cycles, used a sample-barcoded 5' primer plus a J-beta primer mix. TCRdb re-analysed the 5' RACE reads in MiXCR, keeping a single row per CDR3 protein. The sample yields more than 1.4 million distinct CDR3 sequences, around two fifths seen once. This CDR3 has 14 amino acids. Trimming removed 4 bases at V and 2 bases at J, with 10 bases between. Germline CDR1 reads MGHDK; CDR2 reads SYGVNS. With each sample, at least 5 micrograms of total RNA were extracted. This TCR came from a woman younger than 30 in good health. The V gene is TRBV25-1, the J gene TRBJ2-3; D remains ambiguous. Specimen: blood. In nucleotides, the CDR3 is TGTGCCAGCAGTGGACCCACCCTCACAGATACGCAGTATTTT. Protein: CASSGPTLTDTQYF. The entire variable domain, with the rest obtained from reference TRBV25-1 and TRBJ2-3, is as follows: EADIYQTPRYLVIGTGKKITLECSQTMGHDKMYWYQQDPGMELHLIHYSYGVNSTEKGDLSSESTVSRIRTEHFPLTLESARPSHTSQYLCASSGPTLTDTQYFGPGTRLTVL.